The source of this TCR beta chain is a study of CD8 T cells in ankylosing spondylitis (dated 2017 in TCRdb). For context, the study as a whole: The study profiled T cell receptor beta repertoires in healthy donors and ankylosing spondylitis patients to find disease-linked TCR variants. The full study cohort was made up of over 20 ankylosing spondylitis patients and approximately 100 healthy donors. Peripheral blood was sampled, and synovial fluid was also collected from ankylosing spondylitis patients.

Summary of the overall study and its limitations: A CD8+ phenotype was shown by the disease-linked clones, which were found at relatively low frequencies in peripheral blood. According to the report, matched synovial fluid samples from ankylosing spondylitis patients were significantly enriched for the disease-linked clones. A TCR beta motif made up of several highly homologous amino acid variants appeared to be characteristic of blood from ankylosing spondylitis patients. Some motif variants had previously been reported in the synovial fluid and blood of reactive arthritis patients, which suggests shared mechanisms of disease initiation.

The instrument was an Illumina HiSeq 2500. TCR beta libraries were prepared by quantitative 5'-RACE with molecular barcodes. Processing in the source paper ran as follows. A new computational method based on a probabilistic model of VDJ rearrangement was used to identify disease-linked TCR variants. TCRdb reran the public reads through fastp at Q25 and MiXCR, keeping productive beta chains. Each entry is one CDR3 protein sequence, shown with its most common DNA and genes. TCRdb, rather than the study authors, made the V and J calls. In this sample the table shows over 100,000 distinct CDR3 sequences, 6% to 8.5% of which occur a single time. More than 10% of the sample goes to the ten largest clones. The germline V gene supplies CDR1 SGHTA and CDR2 FQGNSA. The CDR3 runs 16 residues from the cysteine to the phenylalanine. CDR3 DNA is the only sequence kept; it has 48 bases, read in frame from the first base. The V end loses 5 bases and the J end loses 0 bases, and a stretch of 16 bases separates them.

Turning to this clonotype: Its recognized antigen is unknown. Base qualities were left out, and no much larger clone turns up one base away.

Material: blood, either unsorted or a sorted T cell fraction (not recorded which). The sequence derives from a male donor with ankylosing spondylitis or in good health (not recorded which). Recombination linked TRBV7-2 to TRBJ2-5, with no confidently assigned D gene. The sequenced DNA: TGTGCCAGCAGCCGACCCCCGGACGGGTACCAAGAGACCCAGTACTTC. Its translation reads: CASSRPPDGYQETQYF.